This T cell receptor beta chain was captured by sequencing in a study of blood T cell repertoires in COVID-19 (dated by TCRdb to between 2020 and 2021). Regarding the research as a whole: Samples covering the acute and convalescent phases of COVID-19 were provided by collaborators in the United States, Italy and Spain. The prospective study material was composed of cDNA or gDNA derived from T cells, B-cell-depleted T cells, or PBMCs. A de-identified subject ID, COVID-19 status, age in years and sex were almost always included in the sample metadata. The repertoires were made available in a free public database intended to serve as a resource for research on the immune response to SARS-CoV-2. Samples were obtained from the ongoing ImmuneRACE study (first 160 participants) and from 1,254 subjects provided by 6 global collaborators. Where available, HLA class I and class II types were obtained from metadata supplied by the sample provider rather than from assay-based typing. The dataset comprised deeply sampled blood TCRbeta repertoires from subjects exposed to, actively infected with, or recovered from COVID-19.

The immunoSEQ Assay, a bias-controlled multiplex PCR, was used to amplify TCRbeta CDR3 regions from genomic DNA. On the study's bioinformatics: Within the assay, amplification of reference gene primers was used to estimate how many nucleated cells each sample contained. To quantify the absolute abundance of each unique TCRbeta CDR3 rearrangement, sequence reads were collapsed and filtered. Productive Simpson clonality was computed per sample as the square root of Simpson's diversity index over productive rearrangements. TCRdb's version of the immuneACCESS table is confined to in-frame rearrangements and falls short of the full clone set. An unresolved V gene accounts for under half of the shortfall where checked; the remainder is of unknown origin. V and J calls plus clone size are reproduced from that table; the DNA served to infer D and trimming. A total of about 310,000 clones appear in this sample, about 87% of them only once. The biggest ten clones account for approximately 9% of the sample.

Results and caveats for the whole study, not just this receptor: Clinical and demographic metadata were provided uncurated, with the amount varying by source and participant.

Enrolling through a virtual design, the prospective study's participants ranged in age from roughly 18 to 100 years and lived across 20 to 25 United States geographic areas. To assign participants to cohorts, the prospective study relied on clinical history that participants themselves reported in a screening survey and a study questionnaire. Recovered participants in ImmuneRACE Cohort 3 were defined as having two consecutive negative NP/OP PCR tests, clearance from a healthcare professional, or resolution of symptoms. In the prospective study, whole blood, serum and a nasopharyngeal or oropharyngeal swab were collected from each participant by mobile phlebotomists. Participants in the prospective study had the option to provide additional blood draws and questionnaires over an approximately 2-month period. Before DNA extraction, prospective study blood samples were shipped either frozen or at room temperature.

As regards this clone: Its antigen remains undetermined. Qualities for individual bases were not recorded, and no much larger clone is one base off.

The CDR3 measures 16 amino acids from cysteine to phenylalanine. The retained sequence is limited to the CDR3, 48 bases, with the frame set at the first base. CDR1 and CDR2 (LNHDA, SQIVND) derive from the germline V gene (reference sequence). Trimming removed 5 bases from V and 4 bases from J, leaving 20 bases between the germline ends. Rearrangement joined TRBV19 to TRBJ2-5; TRBD1 is perhaps the D gene, given 6 matching bases. The receptor was derived from a woman younger than 35 who had recovered from COVID-19. Sample: PBMCs or T cells enriched from blood (not recorded which). The base sequence is TGTGCCAGTAGTTTCACAGGGCGAGGGGTTGGAGAGACCCAGTACTTC. This gives the protein CASSFTGRGVGETQYF.